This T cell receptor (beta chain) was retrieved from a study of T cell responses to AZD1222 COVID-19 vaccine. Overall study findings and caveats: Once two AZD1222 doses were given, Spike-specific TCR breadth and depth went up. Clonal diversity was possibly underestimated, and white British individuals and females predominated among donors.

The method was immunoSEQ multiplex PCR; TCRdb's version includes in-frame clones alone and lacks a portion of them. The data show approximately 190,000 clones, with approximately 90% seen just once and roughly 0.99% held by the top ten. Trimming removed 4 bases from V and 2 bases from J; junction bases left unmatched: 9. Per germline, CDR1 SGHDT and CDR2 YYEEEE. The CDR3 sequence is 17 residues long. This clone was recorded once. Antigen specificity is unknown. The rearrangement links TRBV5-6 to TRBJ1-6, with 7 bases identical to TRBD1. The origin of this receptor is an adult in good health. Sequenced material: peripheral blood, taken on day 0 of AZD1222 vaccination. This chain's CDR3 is CASSVGTAKTYNSPLHF. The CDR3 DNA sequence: TGTGCCAGCAGCGTAGGGACAGCCAAAACCTATAATTCACCCCTCCACTTT.